A single T cell receptor (beta chain) is shown here with its context. Its cognate antigen is unknown. The CDR3 spans 15 residues. From germline, CDR1 is SGHDT and CDR2 YYEEEE. J gave up 3 bases and V 3 bases, and 8 bases lay outside the gene matches. Time point described: week 23, last vaccination. A single vaccine dose contained 300 ug of mutant IDH1 20-mer peptide, and topical imiquimod was used with it. The data originate from a study of a mutant IDH1 vaccine in newly diagnosed glioma. Whole-study context: Following radiotherapy alone, or alongside temozolomide cycles, vaccination was started after an interval of 4-6 weeks. The therapy given earlier, which was standard therapy, consisted of radiotherapy, temozolomide, or both, and most of the patients received both. Study outcomes and limitations: Vaccine-induced responses were seen in roughly 93% of patients, spanning several MHC alleles. No link was apparently found between pseudoprogression and changes in top peripheral T cell clonotypes.

Method: immunoSEQ multiplex PCR; TCRdb's copy keeps in-frame clones and lacks some. In the table there are 60,000 to 100,000 clones, about 85% of which are singletons. The sequenced sample was PBMCs, obtained from a glioma patient whose treatment included an IDH1 peptide vaccine. V gene TRBV5-6 combines with J gene TRBJ2-7; 8 bases are shared with TRBD1. This receptor was taken from a woman aged 45-60 years with glioma. CDR3: CASSYGTGGLYEQYF. For the CDR3, the DNA is TGTGCCAGCAGCTATGGGACAGGTGGCCTCTACGAGCAGTACTTC.